Only a few counts were recorded for the clone carrying this TCR beta chain. The data are from a study of cytomegalovirus exposure and HLA in healthy donors. PCR employed 60 Vbeta and 13 Jbeta primers. The method was immunoSEQ multiplex PCR; TCRdb's version includes in-frame clones alone and lacks a portion of them. The sample shows about 110,000 clones, around 72% of them seen only once. There are 12 residues in the CDR3. V was trimmed by 6 bases and J by 8 bases, leaving 13 bases between them. Germline CDR1 is MRHNA and CDR2 is SNTAGT. This chain uses TRBV6-4 with TRBJ1-2; D possibly corresponds to TRBD1 (5 bases). The clonotype was recovered from a male donor in good health and CMV-seronegative. The sample consisted of PBMCs. This chain's CDR3 is CASRKPGRGYTF. CDR3 bases: TGTGCCAGCAGAAAGCCAGGGCGCGGCTACACCTTC.